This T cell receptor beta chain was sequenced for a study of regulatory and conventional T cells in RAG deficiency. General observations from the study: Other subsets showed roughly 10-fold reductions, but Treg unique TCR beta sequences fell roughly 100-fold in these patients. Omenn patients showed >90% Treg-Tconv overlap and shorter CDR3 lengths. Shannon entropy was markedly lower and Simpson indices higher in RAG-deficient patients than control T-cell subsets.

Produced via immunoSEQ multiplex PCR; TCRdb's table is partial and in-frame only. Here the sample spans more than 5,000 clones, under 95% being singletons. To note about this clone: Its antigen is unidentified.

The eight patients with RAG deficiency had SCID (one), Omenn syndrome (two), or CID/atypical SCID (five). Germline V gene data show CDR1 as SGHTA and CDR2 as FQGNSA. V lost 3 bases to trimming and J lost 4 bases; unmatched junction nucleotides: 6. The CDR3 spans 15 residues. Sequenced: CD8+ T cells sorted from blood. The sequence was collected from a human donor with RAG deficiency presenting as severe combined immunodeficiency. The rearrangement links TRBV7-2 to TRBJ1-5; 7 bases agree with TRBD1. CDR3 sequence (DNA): TGTGCCAGCAGCTTCGCCGGGACAGCTAATCAGCCCCAGCATTTT. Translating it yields CASSFAGTANQPQHF.